What follows are 6 T cell receptor beta chains derived from one specimen sequenced in a study of beta chain features in type 1 diabetes. Since all of the isolated RNA was reverse transcribed, expressed TCRB transcripts were what got sequenced. Assay used: immunoSEQ multiplex PCR; TCRdb lists only in-frame clones, some missing. The data contain about half a million clones, 11% of them singletons. Sequences were obtained from naive CD4+ T cells from blood. The receptors stem from a woman aged 18-29 years in good health.

This chain uses TRBV6-5 with TRBJ2-4; D may be TRBD1 or TRBD2 (5 bases each). Germline V gene sequence: CDR1 MNHEY, CDR2 SVGAGI. Between the trimmed V and J ends, which lost 6 bases and 4 bases, there was a span of 16 bases. The CDR3 loop spans 15 amino acids. In DNA, the CDR3 is TGTGCCAGCAGCTCACTAAGGGGAGCAAAAAACATTCAGTACTTC. It encodes CASSSLRGAKNIQYF.

The chain uses TRBV15 and TRBJ2-1; D gene ambiguous. V lost 3 bases to trimming and J lost 2 bases, with 2 bases between them. The V gene's germline CDR1 is LNHNV and CDR2 YYDKDF (reference sequence). This CDR3 is 12 amino acids long. As DNA, the CDR3 is TGTGCCACCAGCAGCCCCTACAATGAGCAGTTCTTC. It is translated as CATSSPYNEQFF.

This clone turned up a few times. The rearrangement links TRBV19 to TRBJ2-4; possibly TRBD2 for D (6 bases). CDR1 and CDR2 (germline): LNHDA, SQIVND (reference sequence). V was cut by 8 bases and J by 0 bases, with 14 bases left in between. The CDR3 is made up of 15 amino acids. CDR3 nucleotide sequence: TGTGCCAGTGAGGGGACTGGACTAGCCAAAAACATTCAGTACTTC. It translates to CASEGTGLAKNIQYF.

This clone was counted a few times. The chain is built from TRBV27 and TRBJ2-5; TRBD2 might be the D (6 bases). Germline V lookup: CDR1 MNHEY, CDR2 SMNVEV (reference sequence). V was trimmed by 3 bases and J by 2 bases, leaving 10 bases between them. The length of the CDR3 is 14 residues. The CDR3 loop is CASSFAGLQETQYF. CDR3 bases: TGTGCCAGCAGTTTCGCGGGGCTTCAAGAGACCCAGTACTTC.

This clone was found a few times. V gene TRBV5-1 combines with J gene TRBJ2-2; 9 bases map to TRBD1. Losses at the gene ends were 3 bases for V and 4 bases for J; bases not matched to a gene: 4. This CDR3 spans 15 amino acids. From germline, CDR1 is SGHRS and CDR2 YFSETQ. As DNA, the CDR3 is TGCGCCAGCAGCTGGGGACAGGGACGCACCGGGGAGCTGTTTTTT. This codes for CASSWGQGRTGELFF.

The rearrangement joins TRBV7-3 to TRBJ2-3; D remains ambiguous. V lost 1 base and J lost 4, with 12 bases in between. This CDR3 region has 15 residues. The germline V gene encodes CDR1 SGHTA and CDR2 FQGTGA. The CDR3 protein is CASSLNSASADTQYF. CDR3 nucleotides: TGTGCCAGCAGCTTAAATTCAGCCAGTGCAGATACGCAGTATTTT. The complete variable domain, with remaining parts taken from reference TRBV7-3 and TRBJ2-3, reads GAGVSQTPSNKVTEKGKYVELRCDPISGHTALYWYRQSLGQGPEFLIYFQGTGAADDSGLPNDRFFAVRPEGSVSTLKIQRTERGDSAVYLCASSLNSASADTQYFGPGTRLTVL.